This T cell receptor (beta chain) was obtained from a study of molecular identifiers for immune sequencing clone quantification. For the study at large: Four portions were sequenced after RNA from roughly 18,000 or 92,000 naive CD8 cells was split five ways in replicates. Study conclusions and caveats: Over 98% of effector molecules, yet under 1% of naive-cell molecules, were held by clones above 20 RNA copies.

V was trimmed by 6 bases and J by 7 bases, leaving 13 bases between them. The CDR3 spans 12 residues. This clonotype was detected ten times or more. Antigen unknown. Preparation methods for the bulk TCR libraries were those previously described, with listed TCR primers. One entry per CDR3 protein, called by TCRdb with MiXCR from the PCR reads. Among 60,000 to 70,000 distinct CDR3 sequences listed, 15% to 20% were seen once. Naive CD8 libraries came from approximately 20,000 to 980,000 sorted cells with 10%, 30% or 50% RNA. The sample taken for sequencing was naive CD8+ T cells from blood, with Jurkat cell RNA spiked in. Stated subset: FACS-sorted CD8+CD4-CCR7+CD45RA+ naive T cells. The chain carries TRBV12-3 or TRBV12-4 and TRBJ2-7, with D perhaps matching TRBD1 (5 bases). The origin of this receptor is a human donor in good health. Some libraries in this study had Jurkat cell RNA spiked in. The CDR3 DNA reads TGTGCCAGCAGCCTCGACAGCCCAGAGCAGTACTTC. It codes for CASSLDSPEQYF.